Following are 11 T cell receptor beta chains from one sample sequenced in a study of response to subunit inactivated influenza vaccine. TCRdb independently ran MiXCR on the RT-PCR reads; one entry per CDR3 protein. The top ten clones hold around 1.8% of a sample with about 480,000 distinct CDR3 sequences, 25% of them seen once. Material: CD4+ T cells sorted from PBMCs, obtained about 5 days after vaccination. These receptors all stem from a man in his fifties or sixties who received an inactivated influenza vaccine.

The rearrangement links TRBV7-9 to TRBJ2-1; 13 nucleotides agree with TRBD2. Germline values: CDR1 SEHNR, CDR2 FQNEAQ (reference sequence). Trimming at V came to 4 bases and at J to 8 bases, leaving 11 bases not matched to a gene. The CDR3 is made up of 17 amino acids. The CDR3 sequence is CASSSGGKTSGRYEQFF. CDR3 sequence (DNA): TGTGCCAGCAGCTCAGGGGGAAAGACTAGCGGGAGGTATGAGCAGTTCTTC.

The chain carries TRBV20-1 and TRBJ1-2; no clear D. Germline loops: CDR1 DFQATT, CDR2 SNEGSKA (reference sequence). The CDR3 is 12 residues long. DNA of the CDR3: TGCAACGCATTTCAGAGAAACTATGGCTACACCTTC. Encoded protein: CNAFQRNYGYTF.

The gene calls are TRBV7-2 and TRBJ1-2; 8 bases are shared with TRBD1. Germline V lookup: CDR1 SGHTA, CDR2 FQGNSA. This CDR3 has 14 amino acids. V was pared by 5 bases and J by 3 bases, with 5 bases of the junction left unmatched. This chain's CDR3 is CASSTTQGDYGYTF. Here the CDR3 DNA reads TGTGCCAGCAGCACGACACAGGGGGACTATGGCTACACCTTC. Supplemented by reference TRBV7-2 and TRBJ1-2, the full variable domain reads GAGVSQSPSNKVTEKGKDVELRCDPISGHTALYWYRQSLGQGLEFLIYFQGNSAPDKSGLPSDRFSAERTGGSVSTLTIQRTQQEDSAVYLCASSTTQGDYGYTFGSGTRLTVV.

The sample holds a few counts of this clonotype. As DNA, the CDR3 is TGTGCCAGCAGAATAGCGGGGGGGCGAGCCGGGGAGCTGTTTTTT. Amino acid sequence: CASRIAGGRAGELFF. The chain carries TRBV12-3 or TRBV12-4 and TRBJ2-2; 11 bases agree with TRBD2. The CDR3 is 15 amino acids. J gave up 6 bases and V 6 bases, and 6 bases lay outside the gene matches.

Only a few counts were recorded for this clonotype. The rearrangement joins TRBV12-3 or TRBV12-4 to TRBJ1-1; D perhaps matches TRBD1 (5 bases). The length of the CDR3 is 13 residues. The V and J ends lost 2 bases and 11 bases respectively, with 15 bases between them. Here the CDR3 reads CASSLQGLVGAFF. CDR3 bases: TGTGCCAGCAGTTTACAGGGTTTGGTGGGGGCTTTCTTT.

The genes are TRBV5-6 and TRBJ2-7; D possibly corresponds to TRBD2 (7 bases). The CDR3 loop spans 19 amino acids. V shed 4 bases and J shed 5 bases, with 31 bases lying between them. Germline CDR1 is SGHDT and CDR2 is YYEEEE. The CDR3 loop is CASSLRGVWSRDYQDEQYF. The CDR3 coding sequence is TGTGCCAGCAGCCTGAGGGGGGTGTGGTCCCGGGACTACCAAGACGAGCAGTACTTC.

The CDR3 loop is CASSYSTSGGADEQFF. The CDR3 bases are TGTGCCAGCAGTTACTCGACCAGCGGGGGGGCGGATGAGCAGTTCTTC. The rearrangement links TRBV6-2 or TRBV6-3 to TRBJ2-1; 10 nucleotides line up with TRBD2. Trimming cost V 0 bases and J 8 bases; bases outside gene matches: 7. The length of the CDR3 is 16 residues. Germline lookup yields CDR1 MNHEY and CDR2 SVGEGT.

This clonotype occurred a few times. The chain's CDR3 is CAISETTGTGNTEAFF. The CDR3, as DNA: TGTGCCATCAGTGAGACTACCGGGACAGGGAACACTGAAGCTTTCTTT. This chain joins TRBV10-3 and TRBJ1-1, with 8 bases aligning to TRBD1. The CDR3 loop spans 16 amino acids. J was trimmed by 1 base and V by 2 bases; bases with no gene match: 6. Germline lookup yields CDR1 ENHRY and CDR2 SYGVKD.

V and J are TRBV29-1 and TRBJ1-1; 7 bases map to TRBD1. Looked up from germline, CDR1 is SQVTM and CDR2 is ANQGSEA. The CDR3 length is 14 residues. With V trimmed by 6 bases and J by 1 base, 8 bases remained unmatched. The CDR3 nucleotides read TGCAGCGTCGCCAACAGGGGCTGGAACACTGAAGCTTTCTTT. Protein: CSVANRGWNTEAFF.

The gene calls are TRBV4-1 and TRBJ1-1; tentative D call: TRBD1 (5 bases). The germline CDR1 and CDR2 sequences are MGHRA and YSYEKL. V was trimmed by 0 bases and J by 4 bases, leaving 6 bases between them. This CDR3 comprises 13 residues. The CDR3 protein is CASSQDQGTEAFF. The CDR3 region has the DNA TGCGCCAGCAGCCAAGATCAGGGCACTGAAGCTTTCTTT.

This clonotype showed up just a few times. This chain links TRBV6-1 with TRBJ2-5; D is undetermined. The germline gives CDR1 MNHNS, CDR2 SASEGT. The V end lost 8 bases, the J end lost 7 bases, and 14 bases lay between the germline ends. This CDR3 is built from 12 residues. The CDR3 coding sequence is TGTGCCAGCGGACCCACGGACGTGACCCAGTACTTC. It translates to CASGPTDVTQYF.